These 8 T cell receptor beta chains came from one sample sequenced in a study of beta chain features in type 1 diabetes. Whole-study results and caveats: The study found moderately but significantly shorter TCRB CDR3s in all four CD4+ subsets of Type 1 diabetes patients.

Reverse transcription of all isolated RNA meant that expressed TCRB transcripts were sequenced. The protocol was immunoSEQ multiplex PCR, while the TCRdb copy is restricted to in-frame clones and leaves out a portion. The sample has about 660,000 clones; roughly 13% are singletons. Antigens for these TCRs are unknown. Sequenced material: naive CD4+ T cells from blood. The receptors stem from a man aged 18 to 30 with type 1 diabetes.

This clone turned up a few times. At one end, the junction sequence differs from germline, possibly due to a read error. The chain employs TRBV28 and TRBJ1-2; 8 bases agree with TRBD1. Germline-derived CDR1 and CDR2 are MDHEN and SYDVKM. This CDR3 contains 13 residues. CDR3 sequence: CASSTDPLRTGTF. The CDR3 coding sequence is TGTGCCAGCAGTACAGACCCCCTTCGGACAGGGACTTTC.

The rearrangement joins TRBV5-6 to TRBJ2-1; unclear D gene. CDR3 length: 16 amino acids. Trimming cost V 1 base and J 0 bases, with 11 bases left between them. Germline CDR1 reads SGHDT; CDR2 reads YYEEEE. DNA for the CDR3: TGTGCCAGCAGCTTGTATCATCCGAGCTCCTACAATGAGCAGTTCTTC. It specifies CASSLYHPSSYNEQFF.

The chain carries TRBV9 and TRBJ2-3; D not resolved. This CDR3 contains 15 residues. Germline loops: CDR1 SGDLS, CDR2 YYNGEE. V was shortened by 4 bases and J by 2 bases, with 14 bases between the two germline ends. Here the CDR3 reads CASSSADGFTDTQYF. The CDR3 nucleotides are TGTGCCAGCAGCTCAGCAGACGGGTTCACAGATACGCAGTATTTT.

V is TRBV10-3 and J is TRBJ2-1; D call uncertain. Trimming removed 4 bases at V and 7 bases at J, with 8 bases between. CDR1 is ENHRY, CDR2 SYGVKD, per germline. The CDR3 is 12 residues long. In nucleotides, the CDR3 is TGTGCCATCAGTGTACTCAATAATGAGCAGTTCTTC. This translates into CAISVLNNEQFF.

On this clone itself: Different DNA sequences within this sample yield the same CDR3. The rearrangement links TRBV29-1 to TRBJ2-3; no clear D. The CDR3 has 11 residues. The germline gives CDR1 SQVTM, CDR2 ANQGSEA. Deletions cut 7 bases from V and 4 bases from J, with 9 bases between. This CDR3 is CSARSSDTQYF. CDR3 DNA: TGCAGCGCCCGATCCTCAGATACGCAGTATTTT.

The genes are TRBV9 and TRBJ2-5; TRBD1 aligns across 8 bases. The V gene's germline CDR1 is SGDLS and CDR2 YYNGEE. The CDR3 has 15 residues. Unmatched junction bases numbered 6, after V lost 0 bases and J lost 5 bases. The CDR3 here is CASSVGAGGAETQYF. The CDR3 region has the DNA TGTGCCAGCAGCGTAGGGGCAGGGGGCGCGGAGACCCAGTACTTC. Combining the CDR3 with reference TRBV9 and TRBJ2-5 gives the whole variable domain DSGVTQTPKHLITATGQRVTLRCSPRSGDLSVYWYQQSLDQGLQFLIQYYNGEERAKGNILERFSAQQFPDLHSELNLSSLELGDSALYFCASSVGAGGAETQYFGPGTRLLVL.

The rearrangement links TRBV29-1 to TRBJ1-5; D not resolved. The CDR3 spans 14 residues. V shed 0 bases and J shed 11 bases, with 17 bases lying between them. From germline, CDR1 is SQVTM and CDR2 ANQGSEA. The CDR3 loop reads CSVEDATKLGTQHF. The CDR3 DNA is TGCAGCGTTGAAGATGCGACCAAGCTAGGGACCCAGCATTTT.

The chain has TRBV7-9 and TRBJ2-3; 7 bases line up with TRBD2. The CDR3 is 13 residues long. V dropped 4 bases and J dropped 8; count of bases not matched to a gene: 6. The germline gives CDR1 SEHNR, CDR2 FQNEAQ (reference sequence). The CDR3 is CASSYRLAATQYF. CDR3 DNA: TGTGCCAGCAGCTACCGACTAGCTGCTACGCAGTATTTT. The variable domain in full, with the rest retrieved from reference TRBV7-9 and TRBJ2-3, is DTGVSQNPRHKITKRGQNVTFRCDPISEHNRLYWYRQTLGQGPEFLTYFQNEAQLEKSRLLSDRFSAERPKGSFSTLEIQRTEQGDSAMYLCASSYRLAATQYFGPGTRLTVL.